These 17 T cell receptor beta chains were all obtained from the same sample, sequenced in a study of cytomegalovirus exposure and HLA in healthy donors. Both 60 Vbeta primers and 13 Jbeta primers went into the PCR. Clones were sequenced by immunoSEQ multiplex PCR, and TCRdb holds only the in-frame ones, with some missing. Counted here are some 130,000 clones, more than 70% occurring once; the ten biggest clones make up about 2.9%. Sequencing input: PBMCs. The receptors come from a man aged 35 to 55 in good health and CMV-seronegative.

This clone occurred once. This chain connects TRBV7-3 to TRBJ2-1; the D gene is possibly TRBD2 (7 bases). Trimming took 3 bases from V and 7 from J, leaving 16 bases between them. Per germline, CDR1 SGHTA and CDR2 FQGTGA. The length of the CDR3 is 15 residues. DNA of the CDR3: TGTGCCAGCAGCTTCTGGGGGGGCAGTGGAAATGAGCAGTTCTTC. Residues: CASSFWGGSGNEQFF.

The chain recombines TRBV5-6 with TRBJ2-2; TRBD2 matches at 13 bases. The CDR3 extends over 15 amino acids. Germline V gene sequence: CDR1 SGHDT, CDR2 YYEEEE. The J segment lost 6 bases and the V segment lost 4 bases, leaving 3 bases of the junction unmatched. CDR3 sequence reads: CASSTGLAGAGELFF. CDR3 coding DNA: TGTGCCAGCAGCACCGGACTAGCGGGGGCCGGGGAGCTGTTTTTT.

This clone has more than one count but fewer than ten. This chain connects TRBV5-1 to TRBJ1-1, with 7 bases aligning to TRBD1. Germline V gives CDR1 SGHRS, CDR2 YFSETQ. Trimming removed 4 bases from V and 0 bases from J; junction bases left unmatched: 6. This CDR3 spans 15 amino acids. DNA of the CDR3: TGCGCCAGCAGCCCGAGACAGGGCATGAACACTGAAGCTTTCTTT. Translating it yields CASSPRQGMNTEAFF.

This clone was observed a few times. The chain uses TRBV30 and TRBJ2-6; D is possibly TRBD2 (5 bases). The CDR3 spans 16 residues. Per the germline V gene, CDR1 is GTSNPN and CDR2 is SVGIG (reference sequence). V dropped 1 base and J dropped 0 bases, with 10 bases sitting between them. CDR3 amino acids: CAWSGVGVSGANVLTF. The CDR3 coding sequence is TGTGCCTGGAGTGGGGTCGGGGTCTCTGGGGCCAACGTCCTGACTTTC.

V usage is TRBV28 and J usage is TRBJ2-5; 9 bases are shared with TRBD1. J was trimmed by 5 bases and V by 5 bases; bases with no gene match: 6. CDR3 size: 14 residues. CDR1 is MDHEN and CDR2 is SYDVKM in the germline V gene. For the CDR3, the DNA is TGTGCCAGCAGTCTCCGGACAGGGGCGGAGACCCAGTACTTC. Translated: CASSLRTGAETQYF.

The CDR3 sequence is CASSPSGRAYMNEQFF. CDR3 bases: TGTGCCAGCAGCCCTAGCGGGAGGGCCTATATGAATGAGCAGTTCTTC. The V call is TRBV11-1, the J call TRBJ2-1, with 12 bases fitting TRBD2. The CDR3 contains 16 residues. J gave up 7 bases and V 5 bases, and 9 bases lay outside the gene matches. The germline V gene has CDR1 SGHAT and CDR2 FQDESV (reference sequence).

Concerning this clone: The same CDR3 can be traced to other DNA sequences in this sample. J is TRBJ1-3 and V is TRBV30; no firm D call. CDR3 length equals 14 residues. The germline gives CDR1 GTSNPN, CDR2 SVGIG (reference sequence). The V end was cut by 0 bases, the J end by 1 base, with 7 bases between. CDR3 protein: CAWSVGGSGNTIYF. The CDR3 DNA is TGTGCCTGGAGTGTAGGCGGGTCTGGAAACACCATATATTTT.

The rearrangement links TRBV19 to TRBJ2-2, with D uncertain. CDR1 is LNHDA, CDR2 SQIVND, per germline (reference sequence). V was shortened by 6 bases and J by 5 bases, with 10 bases between the two germline ends. The CDR3 has 13 amino acids. Here the CDR3 DNA reads TGTGCCAGTAGCGTACAGATAACCGGGGAGCTGTTTTTT. It codes for CASSVQITGELFF.

The chain recombines TRBV9 with TRBJ1-1; the match to TRBD1 covers 9 bases. V was pared by 2 bases and J by 2 bases, with 4 bases of the junction left unmatched. The CDR3 is made up of 15 amino acids. Per the germline V gene, CDR1 is SGDLS and CDR2 is YYNGEE. The CDR3 region has the DNA TGTGCCAGCAGCGTGTCGGACAGGGGTAACACTGAAGCTTTCTTT. Encoded protein: CASSVSDRGNTEAFF.

The V call is TRBV11-2, the J call TRBJ1-1, with a weak D call TRBD1 (6 bases). Germline CDR1 is SGHAT and CDR2 is FQNNGV. Trimming shortened V by 6 bases and J by 10 bases, and 18 bases separated the two germline ends. The CDR3 totals 13 residues. The chain's CDR3 is CASSYRQDRGAFF. DNA of the CDR3: TGTGCCAGCAGTTATAGACAGGACCGAGGAGCTTTCTTT.

V and J are TRBV6-4 and TRBJ2-3, with D perhaps matching TRBD2 (5 bases). CDR1 is MRHNA and CDR2 is SNTAGT in the germline V gene. This CDR3 is built from 13 residues. Trimming shortened V by 0 bases and J by 11 bases, and 12 bases separated the two germline ends. CDR3 region: CASSDSPRTVQYF. The DNA of the CDR3 is TGTGCCAGCAGTGACTCGCCTCGGACTGTGCAGTATTTT.

The chain recombines TRBV7-9 with TRBJ1-4; possible D gene TRBD1, 5 bases. CDR3 length: 15 residues. Germline CDR1 reads SEHNR; CDR2 reads FQNEAQ (reference sequence). V lost 4 bases to trimming and J lost 3 bases, with 12 bases between them. CDR3 sequence reads: CASSSPGSANEKLFF. The CDR3 bases are TGTGCCAGCAGCTCACCAGGGTCGGCTAATGAAAAACTGTTTTTT.

This clone appeared a few times. The chain combines TRBV2 with TRBJ1-2; TRBD1 might be the D (6 bases). Germline V gene sequence: CDR1 SNHLY, CDR2 FYNNEI. V was cut by 3 bases and J by 4 bases, with 12 bases left in between. There are 14 residues in the CDR3. In nucleotides, the CDR3 is TGTGCCAGCAGTGACAGGGGAGTTAGCTATGGCTACACCTTC. Translation: CASSDRGVSYGYTF. The full variable domain, with the rest looked up from reference TRBV2 and TRBJ1-2, is EPEVTQTPSHQVTQMGQEVILRCVPISNHLYFYWYRQILGQKVEFLVSFYNNEISEKSEIFDDQFSVERPDGSNFTLKIRSTKLEDSAMYFCASSDRGVSYGYTFGSGTRLTVV.

The chain has TRBV29-1 and TRBJ1-5; no clear D gene. V lost 4 bases and J lost 0, with 10 bases in between. Germline V gives CDR1 SQVTM, CDR2 ANQGSEA. This CDR3 is 14 amino acids long. The CDR3 reads CSVVPNSSNQPQHF. CDR3 DNA: TGCAGCGTTGTTCCTAACTCTAGCAATCAGCCCCAGCATTTT. Full variable domain (rest looked up from reference TRBV29-1 and TRBJ1-5): SAVISQKPSRDICQRGTSLTIQCQVDSQVTMMFWYRQQPGQSLTLIATANQGSEATYESGFVIDKFPISRPNLTFSTLTVSNMSPEDSSIYLCSVVPNSSNQPQHFGDGTRLSIL.

This clone appeared a few times. CDR3 DNA: TGTGCCAGCAGCTCATATTCCGGGACAGGGATATCGGCTTTCTTT. Translated: CASSSYSGTGISAFF. This chain connects TRBV7-2 to TRBJ1-1; 9 nucleotides align to TRBD1. J lost 11 bases, V lost 4 bases, and 14 bases had no gene match. The CDR3 is made up of 15 amino acids. Germline assignment: CDR1 SGHTA and CDR2 FQGNSA.

Notes on this clone: Other DNA sequences of this sample code for an identical CDR3. The rearrangement uses TRBV27 and TRBJ2-7; 7 bases fit TRBD1. V was clipped by 3 bases and J by 1 base; unmatched bases: 0. Per germline, CDR1 MNHEY and CDR2 SMNVEV (reference sequence). This CDR3 contains 13 residues. This chain's CDR3 is CASSFRGSYEQYF. In DNA, the CDR3 is TGTGCCAGCAGTTTCAGGGGGTCCTACGAGCAGTACTTC.

In its sample, this clone was seen once. This chain joins TRBV5-1 and TRBJ2-7; D perhaps matches TRBD1 (6 bases). V shed 0 bases and J shed 2 bases, with 9 bases lying between them. CDR1 is SGHRS and CDR2 is YFSETQ in the germline V gene. The CDR3 totals 14 residues. CDR3 in DNA: TGCGCCAGCAGCTTGGTACAGGGAACCTACGAGCAGTACTTC. It specifies CASSLVQGTYEQYF.